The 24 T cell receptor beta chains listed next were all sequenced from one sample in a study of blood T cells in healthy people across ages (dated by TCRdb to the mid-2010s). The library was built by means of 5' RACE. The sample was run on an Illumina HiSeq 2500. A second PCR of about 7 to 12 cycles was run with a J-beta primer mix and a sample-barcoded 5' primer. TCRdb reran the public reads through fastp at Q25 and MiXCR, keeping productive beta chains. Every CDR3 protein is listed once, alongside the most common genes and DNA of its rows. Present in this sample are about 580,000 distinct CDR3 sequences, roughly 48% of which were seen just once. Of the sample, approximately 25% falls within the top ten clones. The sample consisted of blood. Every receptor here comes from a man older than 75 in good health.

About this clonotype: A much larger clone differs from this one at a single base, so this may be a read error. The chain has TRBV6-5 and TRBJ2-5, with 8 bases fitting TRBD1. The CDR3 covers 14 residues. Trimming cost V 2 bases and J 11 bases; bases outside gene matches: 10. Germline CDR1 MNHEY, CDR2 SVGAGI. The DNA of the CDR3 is TGTGCCAGCAGTTACGCGGGACAGGCCAATGAGCAGTACTTC. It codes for CASSYAGQANEQYF.

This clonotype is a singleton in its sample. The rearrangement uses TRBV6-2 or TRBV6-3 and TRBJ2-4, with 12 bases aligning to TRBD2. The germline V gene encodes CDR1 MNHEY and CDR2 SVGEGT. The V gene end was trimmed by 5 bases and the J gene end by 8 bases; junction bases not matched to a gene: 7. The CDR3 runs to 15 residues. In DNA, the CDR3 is TGTGCCAGCAGTACTGTGACTAGCGGGAGAGACATTCAGTACTTC. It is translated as CASSTVTSGRDIQYF.

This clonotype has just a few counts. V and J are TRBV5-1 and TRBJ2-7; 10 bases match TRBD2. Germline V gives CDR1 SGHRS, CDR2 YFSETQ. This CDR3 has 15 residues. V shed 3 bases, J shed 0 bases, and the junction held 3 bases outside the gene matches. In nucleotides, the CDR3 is TGCGCCAGCAGCTCTAGCGGGGGCCTCTCCTACGAGCAGTACTTC. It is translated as CASSSSGGLSYEQYF.

Here the CDR3 DNA reads TGTGCCAGCAGCTTTCAGTTCTCGATGAACACTGAAGCTTTCTTT. The encoded protein is CASSFQFSMNTEAFF. The V gene is TRBV7-2, the J gene TRBJ1-1, with no clear D. Germline V gives CDR1 SGHTA, CDR2 FQGNSA. The CDR3 extends over 15 amino acids. Trimming stripped 3 bases from V and 0 bases from J, with 11 bases between.

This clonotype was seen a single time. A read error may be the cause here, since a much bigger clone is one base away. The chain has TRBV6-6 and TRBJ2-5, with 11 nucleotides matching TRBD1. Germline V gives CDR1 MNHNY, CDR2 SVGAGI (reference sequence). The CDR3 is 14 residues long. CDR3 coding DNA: TGTGTCAGCAGTTACGGGACAGGGGGAGAGACCCAGTACTTC. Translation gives CVSSYGTGGETQYF.

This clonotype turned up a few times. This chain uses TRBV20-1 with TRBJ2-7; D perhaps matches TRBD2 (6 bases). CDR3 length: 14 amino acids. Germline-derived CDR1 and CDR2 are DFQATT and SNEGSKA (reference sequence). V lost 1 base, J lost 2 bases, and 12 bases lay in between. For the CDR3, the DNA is TGCAGTGCTAGAGTCCCACTAGCAACCTACGAGCAGTACTTC. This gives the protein CSARVPLATYEQYF.

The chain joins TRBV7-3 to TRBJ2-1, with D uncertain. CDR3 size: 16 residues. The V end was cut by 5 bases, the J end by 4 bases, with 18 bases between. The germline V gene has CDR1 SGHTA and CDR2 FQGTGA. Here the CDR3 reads CASSPRPPTLYNEQFF. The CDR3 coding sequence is TGTGCCAGCAGCCCAAGACCCCCCACACTATACAATGAGCAGTTCTTC.

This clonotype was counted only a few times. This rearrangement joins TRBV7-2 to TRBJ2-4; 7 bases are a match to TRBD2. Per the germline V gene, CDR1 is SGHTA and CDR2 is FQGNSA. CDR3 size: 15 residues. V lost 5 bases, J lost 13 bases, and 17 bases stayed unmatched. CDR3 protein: CASSRSRPQAGEQYF. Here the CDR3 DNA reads TGTGCCAGCAGCAGATCCAGGCCCCAGGCGGGGGAGCAGTACTTC. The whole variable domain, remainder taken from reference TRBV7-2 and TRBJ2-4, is GAGVSQSPSNKVTEKGKDVELRCDPISGHTALYWYRQSLGQGLEFLIYFQGNSAPDKSGLPSDRFSAERTGGSVSTLTIQRTQQEDSAVYLCASSRSRPQAGEQYFGAGTRLSVL.

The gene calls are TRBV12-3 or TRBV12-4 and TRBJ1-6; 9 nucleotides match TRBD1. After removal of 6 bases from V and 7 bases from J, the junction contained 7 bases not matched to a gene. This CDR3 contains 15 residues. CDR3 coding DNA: TGTGCCAGCAGACTCAGCGGACAGGGGAATTCACCCCTCCACTTT. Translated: CASRLSGQGNSPLHF.

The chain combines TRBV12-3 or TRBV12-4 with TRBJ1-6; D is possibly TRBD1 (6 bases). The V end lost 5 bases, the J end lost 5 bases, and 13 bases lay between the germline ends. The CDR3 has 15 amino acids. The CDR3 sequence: CASSRGTSNNSPLHF. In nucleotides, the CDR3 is TGTGCCAGCAGTCGGGGGACATCGAATAATTCACCCCTCCACTTT.

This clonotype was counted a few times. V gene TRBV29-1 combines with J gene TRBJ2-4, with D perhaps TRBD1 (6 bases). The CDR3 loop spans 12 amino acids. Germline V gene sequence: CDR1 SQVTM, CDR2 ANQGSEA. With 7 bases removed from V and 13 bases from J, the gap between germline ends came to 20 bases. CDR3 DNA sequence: TGCAGCGGGGGAATACAGGGTGGGGAGCAGTACTTC. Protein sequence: CSGGIQGGEQYF.

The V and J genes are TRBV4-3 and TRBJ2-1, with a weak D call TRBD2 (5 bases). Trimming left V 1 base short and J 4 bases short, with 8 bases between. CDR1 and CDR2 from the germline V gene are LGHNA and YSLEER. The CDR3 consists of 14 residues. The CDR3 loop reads CASSQADWYNEQFF. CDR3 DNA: TGCGCCAGCAGCCAAGCGGACTGGTACAATGAGCAGTTCTTC.

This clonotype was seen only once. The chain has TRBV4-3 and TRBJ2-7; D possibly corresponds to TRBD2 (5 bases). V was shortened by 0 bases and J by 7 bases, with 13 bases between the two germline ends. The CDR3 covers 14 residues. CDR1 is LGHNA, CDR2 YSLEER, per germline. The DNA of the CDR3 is TGCGCCAGCAGCCAAGAGCGGAGGCACAATGAGCAGTACTTC. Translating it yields CASSQERRHNEQYF.

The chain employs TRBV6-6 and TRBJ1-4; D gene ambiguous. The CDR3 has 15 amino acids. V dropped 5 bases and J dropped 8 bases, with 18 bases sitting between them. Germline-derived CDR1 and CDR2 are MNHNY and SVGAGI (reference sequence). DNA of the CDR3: TGTGCCAGCAGTCCTCTGCAAAGCTTCGGCGAAAAACTGTTTTTT. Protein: CASSPLQSFGEKLFF.

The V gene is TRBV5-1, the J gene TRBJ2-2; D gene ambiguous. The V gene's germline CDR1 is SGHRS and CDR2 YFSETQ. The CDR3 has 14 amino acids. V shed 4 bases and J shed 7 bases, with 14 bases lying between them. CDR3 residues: CASSPRPLGGELFF. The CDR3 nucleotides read TGCGCCAGCAGCCCCCGACCCCTGGGCGGGGAGCTGTTTTTT.

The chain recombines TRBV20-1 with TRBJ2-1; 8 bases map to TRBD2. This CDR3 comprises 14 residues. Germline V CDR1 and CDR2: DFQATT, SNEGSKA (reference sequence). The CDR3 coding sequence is TGCAGCACCAAGCGGGGGCGCTCCTACAATGAGCAGTTCTTC. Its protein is CSTKRGRSYNEQFF.

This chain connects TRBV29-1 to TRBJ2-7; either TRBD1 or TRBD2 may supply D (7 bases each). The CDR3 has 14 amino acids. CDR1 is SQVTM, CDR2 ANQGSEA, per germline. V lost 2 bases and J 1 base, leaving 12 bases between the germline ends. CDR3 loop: CSVEIQGGSYEQYF. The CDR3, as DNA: TGCAGCGTTGAAATTCAGGGGGGGTCCTACGAGCAGTACTTC.

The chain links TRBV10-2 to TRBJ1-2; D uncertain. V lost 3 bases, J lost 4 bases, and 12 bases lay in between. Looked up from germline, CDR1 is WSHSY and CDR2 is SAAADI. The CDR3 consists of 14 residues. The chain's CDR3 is CASSDPGTIYGYTF. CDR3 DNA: TGCGCCAGCAGTGATCCGGGAACAATCTATGGCTACACCTTC.

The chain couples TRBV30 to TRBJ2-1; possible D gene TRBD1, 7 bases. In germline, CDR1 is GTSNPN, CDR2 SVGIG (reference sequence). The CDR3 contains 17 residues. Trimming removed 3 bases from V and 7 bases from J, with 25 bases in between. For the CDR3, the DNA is TGTGCCTGGAGCCTAAGGGGGCTAGTGGGGGGTTATAATGAGCAGTTCTTC. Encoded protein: CAWSLRGLVGGYNEQFF.

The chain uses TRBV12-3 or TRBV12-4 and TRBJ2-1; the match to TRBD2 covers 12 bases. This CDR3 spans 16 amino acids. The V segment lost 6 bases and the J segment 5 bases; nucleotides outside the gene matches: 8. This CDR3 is CASSPARTSGNNEQFF. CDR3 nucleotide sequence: TGTGCCAGCAGCCCCGCCCGGACTAGCGGGAACAATGAGCAGTTCTTC.

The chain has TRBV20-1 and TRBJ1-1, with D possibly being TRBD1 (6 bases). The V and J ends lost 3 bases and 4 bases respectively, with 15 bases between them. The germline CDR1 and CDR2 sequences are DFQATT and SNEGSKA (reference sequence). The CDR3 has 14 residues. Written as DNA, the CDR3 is TGCAGTGCTAGTTGGGGAAGGGGGAGCACTGAAGCTTTCTTT. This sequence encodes CSASWGRGSTEAFF.

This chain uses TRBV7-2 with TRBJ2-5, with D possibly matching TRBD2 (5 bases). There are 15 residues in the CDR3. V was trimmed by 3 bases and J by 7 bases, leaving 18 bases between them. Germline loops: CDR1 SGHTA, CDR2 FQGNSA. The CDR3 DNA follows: TGTGCCAGCAGCTTCTCTAGTGAGGGCTCAGGGACCCAGTACTTC. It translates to CASSFSSEGSGTQYF.

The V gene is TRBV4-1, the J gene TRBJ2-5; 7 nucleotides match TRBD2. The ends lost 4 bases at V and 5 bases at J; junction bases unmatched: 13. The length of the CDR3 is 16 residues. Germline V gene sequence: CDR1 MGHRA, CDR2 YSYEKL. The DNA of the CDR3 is TGCGCCAGCAGCCTTTCATGGGGCGGGGGTCAGGAGACCCAGTACTTC. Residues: CASSLSWGGGQETQYF.

DNA for the CDR3: TGCGCCAGCAGCCAAAGGCCAGGGGAGGCCAAAAACATTCAGTACTTC. This translates into CASSQRPGEAKNIQYF. This rearrangement joins TRBV4-1 to TRBJ2-4; D possibly corresponds to TRBD1 (6 bases). Trimming removed 2 bases at V and 1 base at J, with 12 bases between. The V gene's germline CDR1 is MGHRA and CDR2 YSYEKL. This CDR3 is 16 amino acids long.